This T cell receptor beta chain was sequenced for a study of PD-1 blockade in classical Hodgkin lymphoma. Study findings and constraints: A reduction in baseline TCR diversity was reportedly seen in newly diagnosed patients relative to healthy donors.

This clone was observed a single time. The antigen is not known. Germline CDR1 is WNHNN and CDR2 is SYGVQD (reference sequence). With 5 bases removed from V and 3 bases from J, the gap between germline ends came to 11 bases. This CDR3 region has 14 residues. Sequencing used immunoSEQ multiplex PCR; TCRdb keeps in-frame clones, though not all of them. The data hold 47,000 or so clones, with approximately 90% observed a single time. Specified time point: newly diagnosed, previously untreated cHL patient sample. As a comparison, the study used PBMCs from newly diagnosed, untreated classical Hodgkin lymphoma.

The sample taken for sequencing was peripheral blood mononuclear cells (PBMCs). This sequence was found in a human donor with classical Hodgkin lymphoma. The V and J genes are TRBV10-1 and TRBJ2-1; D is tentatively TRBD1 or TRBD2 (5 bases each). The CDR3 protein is CASSYGTDYNEQFF. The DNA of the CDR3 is TGCGCCAGCAGTTACGGGACGGACTACAATGAGCAGTTCTTC.